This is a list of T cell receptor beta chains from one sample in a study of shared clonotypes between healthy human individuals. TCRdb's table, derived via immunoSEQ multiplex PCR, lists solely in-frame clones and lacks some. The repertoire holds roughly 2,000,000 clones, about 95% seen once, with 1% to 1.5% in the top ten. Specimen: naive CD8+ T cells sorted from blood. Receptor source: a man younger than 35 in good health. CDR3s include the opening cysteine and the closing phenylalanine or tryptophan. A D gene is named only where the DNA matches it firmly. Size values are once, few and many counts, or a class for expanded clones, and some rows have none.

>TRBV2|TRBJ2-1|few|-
CASSEAGPKSQFF
TGTGCCAGCAGTGAAGCGGGGCCGAAATCCCAGTTCTTC
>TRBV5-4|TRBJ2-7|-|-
CASNPDDSYEQYF
TGTGCCAGCAACCCGGACGACTCCTACGAGCAGTACTTC
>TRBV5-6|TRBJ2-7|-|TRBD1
CASSLAGDRGIYGEQYF
TGTGCCAGCAGCTTGGCCGGGGACAGGGGAATTTATGGGGAGCAGTACTTC
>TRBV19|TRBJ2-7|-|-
CASSMSAGGTLEQYF
TGTGCCAGTAGTATGAGCGCAGGGGGGACGCTCGAGCAGTACTTC
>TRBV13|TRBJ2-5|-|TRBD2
CASSLLAGGIQETQYF
TGTGCCAGCAGCCTGCTAGCGGGAGGTATCCAAGAGACCCAGTACTTC
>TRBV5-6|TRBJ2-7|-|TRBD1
CASSLGTGIYEQYF
TGTGCCAGCAGCTTGGGGACAGGGATATACGAGCAGTACTTC
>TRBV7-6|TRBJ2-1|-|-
CASSISSYNEQFF
TGTGCCAGCAGCATTAGCTCCTACAATGAGCAGTTCTTC
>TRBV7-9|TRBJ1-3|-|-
CASSLIGRNSGNTIYF
TGTGCCAGCAGCTTAATCGGACGGAACTCTGGAAACACCATATATTTT
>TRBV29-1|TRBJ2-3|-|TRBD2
CSVEGEPSGRTDTQYF
TGCAGCGTTGAGGGTGAACCTAGCGGGAGGACAGATACGCAGTATTTT
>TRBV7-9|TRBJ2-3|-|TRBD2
CASSLALAGDDTQYF
TGTGCCAGCAGCTTAGCTTTAGCGGGAGATGATACGCAGTATTTT
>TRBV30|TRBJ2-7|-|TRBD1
CAWSVGTGLYEQYF
TGTGCCTGGAGTGTAGGGACAGGGTTGTACGAGCAGTACTTC
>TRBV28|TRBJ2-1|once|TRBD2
CASSLGLAGGNNEQFF
TGTGCCAGCAGCCTGGGACTAGCGGGGGGGAACAATGAGCAGTTCTTC
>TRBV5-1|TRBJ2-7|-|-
CASSLALGTYEQYF
TGCGCCAGCAGCTTGGCCCTGGGCACCTACGAGCAGTACTTC
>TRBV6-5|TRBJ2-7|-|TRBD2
CASSYSSGGEQYF
TGTGCCAGCAGTTACTCGAGCGGGGGAGAGCAGTACTTC
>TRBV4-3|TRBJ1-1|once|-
CASSYTEGSEAFF
TGCGCCAGCAGCTACACTGAGGGATCTGAAGCTTTCTTT
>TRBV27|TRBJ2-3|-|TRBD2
CASSWEGDTQYF
TGTGCCAGCAGTTGGGAGGGAGATACGCAGTATTTT
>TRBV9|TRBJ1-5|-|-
CASSVTDSNQPQHF
TGTGCCAGCAGTGTGACAGATAGCAATCAGCCCCAGCATTTT
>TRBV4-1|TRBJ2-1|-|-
CASSQERGSEQFF
TGCGCCAGCAGCCAAGAACGGGGCAGCGAGCAGTTCTTC
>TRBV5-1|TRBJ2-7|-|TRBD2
CASSLGGANEQYF
TGCGCCAGCAGCCTCGGGGGGGCAAACGAGCAGTACTTC
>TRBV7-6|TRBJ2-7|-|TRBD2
CASSGLAGETHEQYF
TGTGCCAGCAGCGGACTAGCGGGAGAAACCCACGAGCAGTACTTC
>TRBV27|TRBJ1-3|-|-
CASAPLSSLLSGNTIYF
TGTGCCAGCGCGCCGCTTAGCTCCCTTCTCTCTGGAAACACCATATATTTT
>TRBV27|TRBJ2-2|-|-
CASSFFGGQGTGELFF
TGTGCCAGCAGTTTCTTCGGGGGGCAGGGCACCGGGGAGCTGTTTTTT